Listed here are 15 T cell receptor beta chains from one sample, sequenced in a study of T-cell reconstitution after alpha-beta-depleted transplantation in children. Researchers prepared the TCRbeta library using unique molecular identifiers, the study reports. TCRdb reanalysed the PCR reads using MiXCR and keeps one entry per CDR3 protein. The table includes about 610,000 distinct CDR3 sequences, roughly a tenth detected once. This specimen consisted of PBMCs from the stem cell graft donor, obtained from the stem cell graft. The receptors originated from a human donor who donated a stem cell graft to a child with acute myeloid leukemia.

This clonotype came up many times. CDR3 residues: CASSRQGGDTEAFF. As DNA, the CDR3 is TGTGCCAGCAGTCGACAGGGGGGGGACACTGAAGCTTTCTTT. The chain joins TRBV28 to TRBJ1-1; 9 bases fit TRBD1. Germline assignment: CDR1 MDHEN and CDR2 SYDVKM. V was clipped by 5 bases and J by 3 bases; unmatched bases: 4. The CDR3 consists of 14 residues. The complete variable domain, with remaining parts taken from reference TRBV28 and TRBJ1-1, reads DVKVTQSSRYLVKRTGEKVFLECVQDMDHENMFWYRQDPGLGLRLIYFSYDVKMKEKGDIPEGYSVSREKKERFSLILESASTNQTSMYLCASSRQGGDTEAFFGQGTRLTVV.

The V call is TRBV6-5, the J call TRBJ1-1; a weak D match, TRBD1 (6 bases). The CDR3 totals 12 residues. The V gene lost 8 bases and the J gene lost 1 base, with 8 bases spanning the gap. Germline V CDR1 and CDR2: MNHEY, SVGAGI. The CDR3 DNA is TGTGCCAGCGGCAGGGGGAACACTGAAGCTTTCTTT. Translated, it gives CASGRGNTEAFF.

The chain uses TRBV5-1 and TRBJ2-3, with D possibly called TRBD1 or TRBD2 (5 bases each). CDR3 length: 16 amino acids. Looked up from germline, CDR1 is SGHRS and CDR2 is YFSETQ. The V gene lost 4 bases and the J gene lost 6 bases, with 21 bases spanning the gap. CDR3 residues: CASSPVMGDPTDTQYF. The CDR3 nucleotides read TGCGCCAGCAGCCCCGTGATGGGGGATCCCACGGATACGCAGTATTTT.

This clonotype occurred many times. The chain links TRBV9 to TRBJ2-2; 9 nucleotides agree with TRBD2. CDR3 length equals 18 residues. The junction had 6 bases not matched to a gene; V was cut back by 0 bases and J by 0 bases. Germline lookup yields CDR1 SGDLS and CDR2 YYNGEE. As DNA, the CDR3 is TGTGCCAGCAGCGTAGTCGGGGCTAGCGGGACGAACACCGGGGAGCTGTTTTTT. Its protein product is CASSVVGASGTNTGELFF.

This clonotype turned up a few times. This sequence joins TRBV9 and TRBJ2-2; TRBD2 might be the D (5 bases). There are 13 residues in the CDR3. Germline V gene lookup returns CDR1 SGDLS and CDR2 YYNGEE. V was clipped by 5 bases and J by 4 bases, with 9 bases between them. The CDR3 nucleotides read TGTGCCAGCAGTAGCGAGGGCACCGGGGAGCTGTTTTTT. The encoded protein is CASSSEGTGELFF.

This clonotype has just a few counts. This sequence joins TRBV29-1 and TRBJ2-7, with D unclear. Germline V CDR1 and CDR2: SQVTM, ANQGSEA. The CDR3 spans 14 residues. Trimming took 3 bases from V and 0 from J, leaving 12 bases between them. Here the CDR3 reads CSVEERVSSYEQYF. In DNA, the CDR3 is TGCAGCGTTGAGGAGCGCGTTAGCTCCTACGAGCAGTACTTC.

There are many counts of this clonotype. The V call is TRBV2, the J call TRBJ2-1; 7 bases align to TRBD1. Losses at the gene ends were 6 bases for V and 5 bases for J; bases not matched to a gene: 16. Germline V CDR1 and CDR2: SNHLY, FYNNEI. The CDR3 consists of 17 residues. The CDR3 protein is CASSYLPPGTENNEQFF. The CDR3 DNA reads TGTGCCAGCAGCTACCTTCCCCCCGGGACAGAGAACAATGAGCAGTTCTTC. The full variable domain, rest sourced from reference TRBV2 and TRBJ2-1, is EPEVTQTPSHQVTQMGQEVILRCVPISNHLYFYWYRQILGQKVEFLVSFYNNEISEKSEIFDDQFSVERPDGSNFTLKIRSTKLEDSAMYFCASSYLPPGTENNEQFFGPGTRLTVL.

This clonotype was counted a few times. Being one base from a much bigger clone, this may be a read error. The chain couples TRBV20-1 to TRBJ2-1; 7 bases line up with TRBD2. CDR3 length equals 15 residues. From germline, CDR1 is DFQATT and CDR2 SNEGSKA (reference sequence). The ends lost 3 bases at V and 8 bases at J; junction bases unmatched: 13. The CDR3 loop is CSARVGEGEGDEQFF. The CDR3 nucleotides read TGCAGTGCTAGGGTGGGGGAGGGAGAAGGAGATGAGCAGTTCTTC.

The rearrangement joins TRBV6-6 to TRBJ2-5, with D possibly TRBD2 on 5 matching bases. Germline CDR1 MNHNY, CDR2 SVGAGI (reference sequence). The length of the CDR3 is 11 residues. The V gene lost 8 bases and the J gene lost 5 bases, with 9 bases spanning the gap. CDR3 DNA: TGTGCCAGCGATGGCGGGGAGACCCAGTACTTC. Encoded protein: CASDGGETQYF.

This clonotype was detected ten times or more. The chain has TRBV27 and TRBJ2-5, with 9 bases aligning to TRBD1. Germline V gene sequence: CDR1 MNHEY, CDR2 SMNVEV (reference sequence). Trimming removed 5 bases from V and 3 bases from J; junction bases left unmatched: 4. CDR3 length equals 14 residues. CDR3 sequence reads: CASSPWTGEETQYF. The CDR3 DNA follows: TGTGCCAGCAGTCCCTGGACAGGGGAAGAGACCCAGTACTTC.

This clonotype was counted ten times or more. The chain recombines TRBV29-1 with TRBJ1-5; D is unclear. Germline CDR1 SQVTM, CDR2 ANQGSEA. The CDR3 spans 14 residues. With 4 bases removed from V and 2 bases from J, the gap between germline ends came to 12 bases. The CDR3, as DNA: TGCAGCGTTGCCTATGGGATTGGCAATCAGCCCCAGCATTTT. This encodes CSVAYGIGNQPQHF.

The chain links TRBV6-1 to TRBJ2-2; D possibly corresponds to TRBD2 (5 bases). Germline V gene data show CDR1 as MNHNS and CDR2 as SASEGT. Deletions cut 4 bases from V and 1 base from J, with 10 bases between. The CDR3 has 15 amino acids. This CDR3 reads CASSAFGLNTGELFF. The CDR3 DNA reads as TGTGCCAGCAGTGCTTTCGGACTGAACACCGGGGAGCTGTTTTTT.

The chain carries TRBV20-1 and TRBJ2-7; D is perhaps TRBD1 (5 bases). Germline CDR1 reads DFQATT; CDR2 reads SNEGSKA (reference sequence). This CDR3 comprises 14 residues. Trimming removed 3 bases at V and 3 bases at J, with 15 bases between. CDR3 residues: CSASPGLQGYEQYF. In DNA form, the CDR3 reads TGCAGTGCTAGTCCCGGGCTTCAGGGCTACGAGCAGTACTTC.

This clonotype was observed a few times. The chain combines TRBV12-3 or TRBV12-4 with TRBJ2-7; D is uncertain. V was shortened by 5 bases and J by 9 bases, with 17 bases between the two germline ends. The CDR3 sequence is 13 residues long. CDR3 nucleotide sequence: TGTGCCAGCAGTGGATTCCACTCATATGGGCAGTACTTC. This encodes CASSGFHSYGQYF.

This clonotype was seen at least ten times. The V gene is TRBV12-3 or TRBV12-4, the J gene TRBJ2-7, with TRBD2 as a possible D gene (6 bases). V was shortened by 8 bases and J by 0 bases, with 8 bases between the two germline ends. This CDR3 spans 12 amino acids. Here the CDR3 reads CASAGPSYEQYF. DNA for the CDR3: TGTGCCAGCGCGGGACCCTCCTACGAGCAGTACTTC.